A selection of T cell receptor beta chains follows, all from one sample in a study of CD8 T cells in Susac syndrome. TCRdb used MiXCR to reprocess the immunoSEQ multiplex PCR reads, holding one entry per CDR3 protein. The sample holds fewer than 80,000 distinct CDR3 sequences, approximately 94% seen once. The sample taken for sequencing was CD8+ T cells from PBMCs. Every receptor here comes from a human donor with Susac syndrome. Both conserved end residues are part of each CDR3. A D gene is named only where the DNA matches it firmly. Rows give clone size only sometimes, using once, few, many, or a class for an expanded clone.

d_gene | j_gene | abundance | v_gene | CDR3aa | CDR3nt
. | TRBJ2-1 | . | TRBV7-6 | CASSNPSREQFF | TGTGCCAGCAGCAATCCGTCCCGTGAGCAGTTCTTC
TRBD1 | TRBJ2-7 | few | TRBV29-1 | CSVEVLEGQLTYEQYF | TGCAGCGTTGAGGTTTTAGAGGGACAGCTAACCTACGAGCAGTACTTC
. | TRBJ1-1 | . | TRBV9 | CASGTPGNTEAFF | TGTGCCAGCGGAACCCCAGGGAACACTGAAGCTTTCTTT
. | TRBJ1-2 | . | TRBV20-1 | CSANRRGGGYTF | TGCAGTGCTAATAGGAGGGGGGGTGGCTACACCTTC
. | TRBJ1-2 | . | TRBV11-2 | CASSPQDLYGYTF | TGTGCCAGCAGCCCGCAGGACCTCTATGGCTACACCTTC
TRBD1 | TRBJ1-6 | . | TRBV27 | CASSEGASSPLHF | TGTGCCAGCAGCGAGGGGGCAAGTTCACCCCTCCACTTT
. | TRBJ2-1 | . | TRBV19 | CASSSGAYSYNEQFF | TGTGCCAGTAGTTCAGGGGCGTACTCCTACAATGAGCAGTTCTTC
. | TRBJ2-1 | . | TRBV6-5 | CASSYSGADNEQFF | TGTGCCAGCAGTTACTCTGGGGCAGACAATGAGCAGTTCTTC
. | TRBJ2-7 | once | TRBV6-5 | CASSLVTAYEQYF | TGTGCCAGCAGCCTTGTTACAGCCTACGAGCAGTACTTC
. | TRBJ2-2 | once | TRBV15 | CATSIGPLRAGELFF | TGTGCCACCAGCATCGGGCCCCTCAGGGCCGGGGAGCTGTTTTTT
. | TRBJ2-7 | . | TRBV9 | CASSVGTASYEQYF | TGTGCCAGCAGCGTAGGGACAGCTTCCTACGAGCAGTACTTC
. | TRBJ2-1 | . | TRBV5-1 | CATGDASSYNEQFF | TGCGCCACCGGAGACGCGAGCTCCTACAATGAGCAGTTCTTC
. | TRBJ2-4 | . | TRBV13 | CASSRGKNIQYF | TGTGCCAGCAGCAGGGGCAAAAACATTCAGTACTTC
TRBD1 | TRBJ1-1 | . | TRBV9 | CASSSRQGIGEAFF | TGTGCCAGCAGCTCCCGACAGGGGATAGGTGAAGCTTTCTTT
. | TRBJ2-7 | . | TRBV12-3/TRBV12-4 | CASSPEGGQRRYEQYF | TGTGCCAGCAGTCCTGAGGGAGGACAGCGTAGGTACGAGCAGTACTTC
. | TRBJ2-7 | once | TRBV29-1 | CSVDLGVGEYF | TGCAGCGTTGATTTGGGCGTTGGGGAGTACTTC
TRBD1 | TRBJ1-5 | . | TRBV4-1 | CASSQGRGPEGPQHF | TGCGCCAGCAGCCAGGGCAGGGGGCCCGAAGGGCCCCAGCATTTT
. | TRBJ2-2 | . | TRBV27 | CASRSVTGELFF | TGTGCCAGCAGGAGCGTTACCGGGGAGCTGTTTTTT
. | TRBJ1-2 | . | TRBV7-9 | CASSLPRDYGYTF | TGTGCCAGCAGCTTACCTCGGGACTATGGCTACACCTTC
. | TRBJ1-3 | . | TRBV20-1 | CSAREGGAGNTIYF | TGCAGTGCTAGAGAGGGGGGCGCAGGAAACACCATATATTTT
TRBD2 | TRBJ2-7 | once | TRBV7-8 | CASSQGLAGVNEQYF | TGTGCCAGCAGCCAGGGACTAGCGGGGGTCAACGAGCAGTACTTC
. | TRBJ2-5 | . | TRBV2 | CASNEYGGQETQYF | TGTGCCAGCAATGAGTATGGGGGGCAAGAGACCCAGTACTTC
. | TRBJ2-7 | . | TRBV9 | CASSLTGTATYEQYF | TGTGCCAGCAGCCTCACCGGGACCGCAACCTACGAGCAGTACTTC
TRBD2 | TRBJ2-3 | . | TRBV9 | CASSDSSGGGDTQYF | TGTGCCAGCAGCGATTCTAGCGGGGGAGGCGATACGCAGTATTTT
. | TRBJ2-6 | . | TRBV11-1 | CASSLIVPGANVLTF | TGTGCCAGCAGCTTAATTGTGCCCGGGGCCAACGTCCTGACTTTC